The 12 T cell receptor beta chains reported below all come from one sample, sequenced in a study of T cell responses to AZD1222 COVID-19 vaccine. Profiled with immunoSEQ multiplex PCR; TCRdb holds only in-frame clones, not every one. The sample has about 110,000 clones, 91% seen once. The sequencing here drew on peripheral blood, taken on day 0 of AZD1222 vaccination. The source is an adult in good health.

This chain uses TRBV19 with TRBJ2-5, with 7 nucleotides matching TRBD1. The length of the CDR3 is 14 residues. After removal of 1 base from V and 5 bases from J, the junction contained 4 bases not matched to a gene. CDR1 is LNHDA, CDR2 SQIVND, per germline (reference sequence). CDR3 sequence: CASSIGQGWETQYF. CDR3 DNA: TGTGCCAGTAGTATAGGACAGGGTTGGGAGACCCAGTACTTC.

J is TRBJ2-2 and V is TRBV27; 9 nucleotides line up with TRBD2. V dropped 3 bases and J dropped 5; count of bases not matched to a gene: 13. Germline CDR1 is MNHEY and CDR2 is SMNVEV (reference sequence). The CDR3 consists of 18 residues. The CDR3 coding sequence is TGTGCCAGCAGTTTTCGTCGGCGGGGGGGCCTAGGGACCGGGGAGCTGTTTTTT. It yields the protein CASSFRRRGGLGTGELFF.

This clone was counted a single time. V usage is TRBV5-8 and J usage is TRBJ1-6; unclear D gene. From germline, CDR1 is SGHTS and CDR2 YDEGEE. V gave up 4 bases and J gave up 0 bases, with 8 bases separating them. This CDR3 contains 15 residues. The CDR3 sequence: CASSLGVSYNSPLHF. The DNA for the CDR3 is TGTGCCAGCAGCCTCGGGGTCTCCTATAATTCACCCCTCCACTTT.

The chain employs TRBV6-5 and TRBJ1-1; weak D call: TRBD1 (6 bases). The V end was cut by 6 bases, the J end by 6 bases, with 8 bases between. From germline, CDR1 is MNHEY and CDR2 SVGAGI. The CDR3 extends over 11 amino acids. In nucleotides, the CDR3 is TGTGCCAGCAGGACAGGCGCTGAAGCTTTCTTT. Encoded protein: CASRTGAEAFF.

The gene calls are TRBV3-1 (or the pseudogene TRBV3-2) and TRBJ1-4; no reliable D call. This CDR3 comprises 13 residues. V lost 2 bases and J lost 7, with 8 bases in between. Germline V gives CDR1 LGHDT, CDR2 YNNKEL (reference sequence). CDR3 nucleotides: TGTGCCAGCAGCCAAAGCCTGATTGAAAAACTGTTTTTT. Encoded protein: CASSQSLIEKLFF.

This clone is a singleton in its sample. This sequence joins TRBV2 and TRBJ2-1, with 12 bases matching TRBD2. The length of the CDR3 is 13 residues. Trimming removed 11 bases from V and 8 bases from J; junction bases left unmatched: 7. The germline CDR1 and CDR2 sequences are SNHLY and FYNNEI. CDR3 DNA: TGTGCCCTAAGGACTAGCGGGGTAGATGAGCAGTTCTTC. Its translation: CALRTSGVDEQFF.

In DNA, the CDR3 is TGTGCCAGCAAGCCGAACACCGGGGAGCTGTTTTTT. Its translation is CASKPNTGELFF. The V call is TRBV12-3 or TRBV12-4, the J call TRBJ2-2; D unresolved. CDR3 size: 12 residues. Between the trimmed V and J ends, which lost 7 bases and 0 bases, there was a span of 3 bases.

The V gene is TRBV12-5, the J gene TRBJ1-5; 7 bases line up with TRBD1. V dropped 1 base and J dropped 3; count of bases not matched to a gene: 9. Germline V gene lookup returns CDR1 LGHNT and CDR2 FRNRAP. CDR3 size: 17 residues. CDR3 DNA: TGTGCTAGTGGTTTGGCGCGTCAGGGGGTTAACAATCAGCCCCAGCATTTT. Its protein is CASGLARQGVNNQPQHF.

The rearrangement links TRBV7-7 to TRBJ2-1; no clear D gene. Germline CDR1 SSHAT, CDR2 FNYEAQ (reference sequence). The CDR3 is 13 residues long. V lost 0 bases to trimming and J lost 6 bases, with 6 bases between them. The CDR3 protein is CASSLASPNEQFF. Written as DNA, the CDR3 is TGTGCCAGCAGCTTAGCGTCTCCCAATGAGCAGTTCTTC. The entire variable domain, with the rest obtained from reference TRBV7-7 and TRBJ2-1, is as follows: GAGVSQSPRYKVTKRGQDVTLRCDPISSHATLYWYQQALGQGPEFLTYFNYEAQPDKSGLPSDRFSAERPEGSISTLTIQRTEQRDSAMYRCASSLASPNEQFFGPGTRLTVL.

The rearrangement joins TRBV19 to TRBJ1-5; D perhaps matches TRBD1 (6 bases). Germline CDR1 LNHDA, CDR2 SQIVND (reference sequence). The CDR3 sequence is 15 residues long. Trimming pared 5 bases from V and 5 bases from J, leaving 16 bases between. CDR3 protein: CASSSTYRVDQPQHF. The CDR3 DNA follows: TGTGCCAGTAGTTCAACGTACAGGGTGGATCAGCCCCAGCATTTT.

The rearrangement links TRBV4-3 to TRBJ2-7; D is undetermined. Trimming shortened V by 0 bases and J by 3 bases, and 9 bases separated the two germline ends. Germline V lookup: CDR1 LGHNA, CDR2 YSLEER. The length of the CDR3 is 14 residues. CDR3 sequence reads: CASSQDFTLYEQYF. CDR3 nucleotide sequence: TGCGCCAGCAGCCAAGATTTTACACTCTACGAGCAGTACTTC.

V and J are TRBV30 and TRBJ1-3; D remains ambiguous. The CDR3 is 15 residues long. Trimming took 4 bases from V and 4 from J, leaving 17 bases between them. The germline V gene has CDR1 GTSNPN and CDR2 SVGIG (reference sequence). The CDR3 sequence: CAWKWRLSNGNTIYF. DNA for the CDR3: TGTGCCTGGAAATGGCGTCTATCTAACGGAAACACCATATATTTT.